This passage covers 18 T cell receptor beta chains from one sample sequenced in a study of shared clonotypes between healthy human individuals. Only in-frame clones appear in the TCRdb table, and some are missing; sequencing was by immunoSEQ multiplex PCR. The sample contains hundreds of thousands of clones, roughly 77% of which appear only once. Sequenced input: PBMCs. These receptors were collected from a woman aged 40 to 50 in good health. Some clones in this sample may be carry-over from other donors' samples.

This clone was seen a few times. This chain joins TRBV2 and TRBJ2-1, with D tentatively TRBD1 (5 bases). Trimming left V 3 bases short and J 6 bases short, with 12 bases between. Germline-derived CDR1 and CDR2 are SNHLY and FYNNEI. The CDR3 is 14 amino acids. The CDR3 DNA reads TGTGCCAGCAGTGATAGAAGGACACCCAATGAGCAGTTCTTC. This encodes CASSDRRTPNEQFF.

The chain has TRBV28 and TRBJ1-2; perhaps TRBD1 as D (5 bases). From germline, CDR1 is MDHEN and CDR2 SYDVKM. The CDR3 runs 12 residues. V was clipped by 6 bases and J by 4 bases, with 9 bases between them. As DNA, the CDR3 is TGTGCCAGCAGGAGGGGAACCTATGGCTACACCTTC. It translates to CASRRGTYGYTF.

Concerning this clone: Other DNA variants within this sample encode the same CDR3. As DNA, the CDR3 is TGTGCCAGCTCACCGGGACAGGGGAACTATGGCTACACCTTC. Its protein product is CASSPGQGNYGYTF. V usage is TRBV18 and J usage is TRBJ1-2; 10 nucleotides match TRBD1. The CDR3 totals 14 residues. Per the germline V gene, CDR1 is KGHSH and CDR2 is LQKENI. Trimming cost V 3 bases and J 2 bases; bases outside gene matches: 0.

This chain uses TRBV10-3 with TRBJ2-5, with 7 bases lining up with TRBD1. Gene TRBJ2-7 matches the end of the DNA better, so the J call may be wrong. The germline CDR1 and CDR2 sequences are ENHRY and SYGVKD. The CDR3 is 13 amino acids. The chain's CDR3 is CAISPTGHYEQYF. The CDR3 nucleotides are TGTGCCATCAGCCCGACAGGGCACTACGAGCAGTACTTC.

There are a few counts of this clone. The CDR3 DNA is TGTGCCTGGAGTGCCACGCTAGGGGCCCCTAATGAGCAGTTCTTC. Translation: CAWSATLGAPNEQFF. The chain carries TRBV30 and TRBJ2-1; D might be TRBD1 (5 bases). This CDR3 spans 15 amino acids. Trimming took 1 base from V and 7 from J, leaving 17 bases between them. The germline gives CDR1 GTSNPN, CDR2 SVGIG (reference sequence).

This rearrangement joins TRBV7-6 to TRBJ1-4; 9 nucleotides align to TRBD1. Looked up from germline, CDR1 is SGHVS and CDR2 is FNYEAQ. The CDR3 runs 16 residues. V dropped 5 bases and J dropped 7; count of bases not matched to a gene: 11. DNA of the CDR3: TGTGCCAGCAGCAACCGGGACAGGGAACGTGGTGAAAAACTGTTTTTT. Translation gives CASSNRDRERGEKLFF. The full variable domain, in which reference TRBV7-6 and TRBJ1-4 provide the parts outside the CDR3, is GAGVSQSPRYKVTKRGQDVALRCDPISGHVSLYWYRQALGQGPEFLTYFNYEAQQDKSGLPNDRFSAERPEGSISTLTIQRTEQRDSAMYRCASSNRDRERGEKLFFGSGTQLSVL.

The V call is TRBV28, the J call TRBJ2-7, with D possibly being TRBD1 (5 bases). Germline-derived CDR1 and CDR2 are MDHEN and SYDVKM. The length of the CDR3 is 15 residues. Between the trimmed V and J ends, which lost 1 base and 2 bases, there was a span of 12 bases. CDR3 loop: CASSLSGRVPYEQYF. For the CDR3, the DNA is TGTGCCAGCAGTTTATCGGGCAGGGTCCCCTACGAGCAGTACTTC.

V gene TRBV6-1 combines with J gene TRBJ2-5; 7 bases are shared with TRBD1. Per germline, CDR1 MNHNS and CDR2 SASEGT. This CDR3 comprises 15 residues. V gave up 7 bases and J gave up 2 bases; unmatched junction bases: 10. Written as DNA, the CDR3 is TGTGCCAGCACCCTCAGGGGCAGGGGGCAAGAGACCCAGTACTTC. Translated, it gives CASTLRGRGQETQYF.

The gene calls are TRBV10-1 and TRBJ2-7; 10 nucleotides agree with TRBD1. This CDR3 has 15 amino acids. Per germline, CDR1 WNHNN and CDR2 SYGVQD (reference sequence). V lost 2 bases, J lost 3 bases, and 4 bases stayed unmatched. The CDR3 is CASSETGTGVYEQYF. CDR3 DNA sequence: TGCGCCAGCAGTGAGACCGGGACAGGGGTCTACGAGCAGTACTTC.

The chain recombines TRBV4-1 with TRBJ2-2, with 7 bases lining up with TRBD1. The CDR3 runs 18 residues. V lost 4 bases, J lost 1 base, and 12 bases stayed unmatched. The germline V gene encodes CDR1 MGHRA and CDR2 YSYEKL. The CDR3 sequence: CASSLPKPGDRNTGELFF. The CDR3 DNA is TGCGCCAGCAGCCTGCCTAAACCAGGGGACAGGAACACCGGGGAGCTGTTTTTT.

The DNA for the CDR3 is TGTGCCAGCAGCTCCCAAGCTACCACAGGACTCGAGCAGTACTTC. Amino acid sequence: CASSSQATTGLEQYF. The genes are TRBV5-5 and TRBJ2-7, with D perhaps given as TRBD1 or TRBD2 (5 bases each). This CDR3 is 15 amino acids long. Germline CDR1 is SGHKS and CDR2 is YYEKEE (reference sequence). V was trimmed by 3 bases and J by 6 bases, leaving 19 bases between them.

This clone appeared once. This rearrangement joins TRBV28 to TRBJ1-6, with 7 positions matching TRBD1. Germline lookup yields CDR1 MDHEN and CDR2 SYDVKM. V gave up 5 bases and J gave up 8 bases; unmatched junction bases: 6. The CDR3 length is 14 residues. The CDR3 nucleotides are TGTGCCAGCAGTCTGGGACAGTTGGATTCACCCCTCCACTTT. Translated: CASSLGQLDSPLHF.

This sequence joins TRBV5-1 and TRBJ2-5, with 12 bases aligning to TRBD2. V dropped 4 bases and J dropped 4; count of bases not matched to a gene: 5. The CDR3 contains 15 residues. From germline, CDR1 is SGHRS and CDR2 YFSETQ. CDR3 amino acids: CASSPLAGGGETQYF. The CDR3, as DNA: TGCGCCAGCAGCCCTCTAGCGGGAGGGGGAGAGACCCAGTACTTC.

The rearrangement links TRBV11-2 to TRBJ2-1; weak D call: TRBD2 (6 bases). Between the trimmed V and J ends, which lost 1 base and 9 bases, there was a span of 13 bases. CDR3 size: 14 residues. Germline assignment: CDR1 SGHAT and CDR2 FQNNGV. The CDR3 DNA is TGTGCCAGCAGCTTAGTGCGGGATGATACTGAGCAGTTCTTC. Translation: CASSLVRDDTEQFF.

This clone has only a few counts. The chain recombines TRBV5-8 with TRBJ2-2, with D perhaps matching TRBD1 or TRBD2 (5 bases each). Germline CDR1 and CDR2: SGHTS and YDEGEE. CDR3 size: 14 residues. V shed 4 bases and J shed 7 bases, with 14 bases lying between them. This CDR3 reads CASSLWGTGGELFF. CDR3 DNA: TGTGCCAGCAGCCTATGGGGGACGGGCGGGGAGCTGTTTTTT.

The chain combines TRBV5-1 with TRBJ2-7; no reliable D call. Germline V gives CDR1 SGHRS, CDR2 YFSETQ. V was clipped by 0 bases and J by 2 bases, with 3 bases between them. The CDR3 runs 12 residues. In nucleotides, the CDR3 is TGCGCCAGCAGCTTGGACACCTACGAGCAGTACTTC. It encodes CASSLDTYEQYF.

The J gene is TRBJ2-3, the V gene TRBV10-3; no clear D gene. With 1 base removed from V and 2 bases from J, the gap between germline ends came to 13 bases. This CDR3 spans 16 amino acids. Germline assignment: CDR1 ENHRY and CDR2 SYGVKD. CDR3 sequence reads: CAISEWPLGDTDTQYF. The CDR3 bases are TGTGCCATCAGTGAGTGGCCCCTCGGAGACACAGATACGCAGTATTTT.

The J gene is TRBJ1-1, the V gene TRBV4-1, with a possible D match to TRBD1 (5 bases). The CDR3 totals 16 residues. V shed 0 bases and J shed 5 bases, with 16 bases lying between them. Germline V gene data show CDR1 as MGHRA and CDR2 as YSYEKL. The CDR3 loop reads CASSQEGFGTWTEAFF. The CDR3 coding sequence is TGCGCCAGCAGCCAAGAGGGGTTCGGGACCTGGACTGAAGCTTTCTTT.